The next 15 T cell receptor beta chains were all read from a single sample in a study of blood T cell repertoires in COVID-19. Libraries were prepared by immunoSEQ multiplex PCR; TCRdb keeps only in-frame clonotypes and omits some of them. The repertoire consists of over 200,000 clones, with roughly 86% occurring once and the leading ten covering 3% to 3.5%. The sequenced sample consisted of peripheral blood. Receptor source: a woman in her twenties or thirties who had recovered from COVID-19.

This chain connects TRBV7-6 to TRBJ1-1; TRBD1 agrees at 8 bases. Trimming at V came to 5 bases and at J to 8 bases, leaving 22 bases not matched to a gene. Germline values: CDR1 SGHVS, CDR2 FNYEAQ. This CDR3 contains 18 residues. CDR3 residues: CASSPTQVLTTGAPEAFF. CDR3 DNA sequence: TGTGCCAGCAGCCCTACTCAGGTCCTTACGACAGGGGCCCCGGAAGCTTTCTTT.

The chain combines TRBV6-5 with TRBJ2-1; a possible D gene is TRBD2 (5 bases). Germline V gene sequence: CDR1 MNHEY, CDR2 SVGAGI. V was clipped by 0 bases and J by 7 bases, with 13 bases between them. The CDR3 sequence is 15 residues long. The CDR3 loop reads CASSYSTRSGNEQFF. The CDR3 DNA reads TGTGCCAGCAGTTACTCGACACGGTCGGGAAATGAGCAGTTCTTC.

The rearrangement joins TRBV12-5 to TRBJ1-5; 8 bases are shared with TRBD1. Germline V gene sequence: CDR1 LGHNT, CDR2 FRNRAP. CDR3 length: 15 amino acids. V gave up 7 bases and J gave up 0 bases; unmatched junction bases: 5. The CDR3 sequence is CASAAGGLSNQPQHF. The CDR3, as DNA: TGTGCTAGTGCGGCAGGGGGCCTTAGCAATCAGCCCCAGCATTTT.

This chain links TRBV30 with TRBJ1-6, with D unresolved. V was shortened by 1 base and J by 9 bases, with 13 bases between the two germline ends. Germline values: CDR1 GTSNPN, CDR2 SVGIG (reference sequence). This CDR3 spans 14 amino acids. DNA of the CDR3: TGTGCCTGGAGTGCATCCGTTAAACTTTCACCCCTCCACTTT. It translates to CAWSASVKLSPLHF.

The chain carries TRBV9 and TRBJ2-7; TRBD1 agrees at 9 bases. The CDR3 length is 14 residues. V lost 3 bases to trimming and J lost 3 bases; unmatched junction nucleotides: 4. Germline-derived CDR1 and CDR2 are SGDLS and YYNGEE. CDR3 residues: CASSGGQGGYEQYF. CDR3 nucleotide sequence: TGTGCCAGCAGCGGGGGACAGGGCGGCTACGAGCAGTACTTC.

This chain joins TRBV6-2 or TRBV6-3 and TRBJ1-2; possible D gene TRBD1, 5 bases. Germline CDR1 is MNHEY and CDR2 is SVGEGT. Trimming stripped 2 bases from V and 1 base from J, with 11 bases between. CDR3 length equals 15 residues. CDR3 DNA sequence: TGTGCCAGCAGTTACCGAACGACAGTTAACTATGGCTACACCTTC. Protein product: CASSYRTTVNYGYTF.

J is TRBJ2-7 and V is TRBV6-5; D is possibly TRBD1 (6 bases). This CDR3 is built from 13 residues. The germline V and J ends were trimmed by 10 bases and 6 bases, with 19 bases remaining between them. Germline V gene data show CDR1 as MNHEY and CDR2 as SVGAGI. The CDR3 spells CATMNPGTPEQYF. CDR3 coding DNA: TGTGCCACCATGAACCCCGGGACACCCGAGCAGTACTTC.

This clone was counted only a few times. In DNA, the CDR3 is TGTGCCAGCAGCTTAAGGACAGGGCTTCTTAACTATGGCTACACCTTC. Translation: CASSLRTGLLNYGYTF. The V gene is TRBV13, the J gene TRBJ1-2; 8 bases are shared with TRBD1. The CDR3 loop spans 16 amino acids. Germline trimming cut 2 bases from V and 1 base from J; bases unmatched to any gene: 6. Germline-derived CDR1 and CDR2 are PRHDT and FYEKMQ (reference sequence). Supplemented by reference TRBV13 and TRBJ1-2, the full variable domain reads AAGVIQSPRHLIKEKRETATLKCYPIPRHDTVYWYQQGPGQDPQFLISFYEKMQSDKGSIPDRFSAQQFSDYHSELNMSSLELGDSALYFCASSLRTGLLNYGYTFGSGTRLTVV.

This chain joins TRBV10-3 and TRBJ1-1; D is unclear. Trimming cost V 6 bases and J 0 bases, with 8 bases left between them. This CDR3 comprises 13 residues. CDR1 and CDR2 from the germline V gene are ENHRY and SYGVKD. The CDR3: CAISGVLNTEAFF. The DNA of the CDR3 is TGTGCCATCAGCGGGGTGTTGAACACTGAAGCTTTCTTT.

This clone came up once. J is TRBJ2-5 and V is TRBV2, with no clear D. Germline lookup yields CDR1 SNHLY and CDR2 FYNNEI. Trimming cost V 6 bases and J 5 bases, with 19 bases left between them. There are 15 residues in the CDR3. The CDR3 DNA is TGTGCCAGCAGGAATAAATGGGCAACTGAGGAGACCCAGTACTTC. Translated: CASRNKWATEETQYF.

The V gene is TRBV5-4, the J gene TRBJ1-3; 9 bases match TRBD1. This CDR3 is built from 17 residues. The germline V gene encodes CDR1 SGHNT and CDR2 YYREEE (reference sequence). J lost 0 bases, V lost 0 bases, and 4 bases had no gene match. CDR3 nucleotide sequence: TGTGCCAGCAGCTTGGGGACAGGGGTGGCCTCTGGAAACACCATATATTTT. Encoded protein: CASSLGTGVASGNTIYF.

The sample holds a few counts of this clone. This chain uses TRBV7-3 with TRBJ2-7; weak D call: TRBD1 (5 bases). Germline loops: CDR1 SGHTA, CDR2 FQGTGA. CDR3 size: 15 residues. V dropped 5 bases and J dropped 1 base, with 15 bases sitting between them. The CDR3 DNA reads TGTGCCAGCAGCCCCCGGCAGGGTGGGTCCTACGAGCAGTACTTC. Amino acid sequence: CASSPRQGGSYEQYF.

This clone was recorded only once. The chain employs TRBV19 and TRBJ2-5; the match to TRBD2 covers 12 bases. The germline CDR1 and CDR2 sequences are LNHDA and SQIVND (reference sequence). V gave up 5 bases and J gave up 3 bases; unmatched junction bases: 10. CDR3 size: 17 residues. The DNA for the CDR3 is TGTGCCAGTAGTTTCCTAGCGGGGGGGACCTTAAAAGAGACCCAGTACTTC. Protein sequence: CASSFLAGGTLKETQYF.

This chain uses TRBV18 with TRBJ2-3; 9 bases are shared with TRBD1. Germline V gene data show CDR1 as KGHSH and CDR2 as LQKENI. Trimming removed 3 bases from V and 1 base from J; junction bases left unmatched: 2. The CDR3 runs 15 residues. In DNA, the CDR3 is TGTGCCAGCTCACCCCGGACAGGGGGCACAGATACGCAGTATTTT. Translated, it gives CASSPRTGGTDTQYF.

The V call is TRBV7-6, the J call TRBJ1-1; D not certain. The CDR3 extends over 16 amino acids. V lost 2 bases, J lost 1 base, and 14 bases lay in between. Germline V gene data show CDR1 as SGHVS and CDR2 as FNYEAQ. The CDR3 sequence is CASSLMARHQNTEAFF. The CDR3 DNA is TGTGCCAGCAGCTTAATGGCGAGACACCAGAACACTGAAGCTTTCTTT.